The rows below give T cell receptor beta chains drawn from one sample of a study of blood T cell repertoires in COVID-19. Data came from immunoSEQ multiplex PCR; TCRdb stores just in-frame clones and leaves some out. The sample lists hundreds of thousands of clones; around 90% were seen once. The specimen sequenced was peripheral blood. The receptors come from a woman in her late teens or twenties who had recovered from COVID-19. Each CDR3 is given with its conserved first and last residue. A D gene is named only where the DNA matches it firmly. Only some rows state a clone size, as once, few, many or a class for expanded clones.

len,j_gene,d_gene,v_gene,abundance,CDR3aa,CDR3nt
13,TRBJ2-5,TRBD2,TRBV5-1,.,CASSERLAETQYF,TGCGCCAGCAGTGAGAGACTAGCAGAGACCCAGTACTTC
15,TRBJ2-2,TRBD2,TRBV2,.,CASSEVAGVTGELFF,TGTGCCAGCAGTGAAGTAGCGGGAGTCACCGGGGAGCTGTTTTTT
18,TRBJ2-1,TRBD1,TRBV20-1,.,CSASPGTGRGLGDNEQFF,TGCAGTGCTAGTCCCGGGACAGGGCGGGGTCTTGGCGACAATGAGCAGTTCTTC
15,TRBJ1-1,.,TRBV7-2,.,CASSLSLQGNTEAFF,TGTGCCAGCAGCTTATCATTGCAGGGGAACACTGAAGCTTTCTTT
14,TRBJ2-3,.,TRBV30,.,CAWSVGGFTDTQYF,TGTGCCTGGAGTGTAGGAGGTTTCACAGATACGCAGTATTTT
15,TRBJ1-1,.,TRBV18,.,CASSPSRGENTEAFF,TGTGCCAGCTCACCTTCCCGCGGGGAGAACACTGAAGCTTTCTTT
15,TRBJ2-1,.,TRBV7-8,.,CASSFTGTRGNEQFF,TGTGCCAGCAGCTTTACCGGGACTCGAGGCAATGAGCAGTTCTTC
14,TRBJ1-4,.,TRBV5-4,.,CASSSTGVGEKLFF,TGTGCCAGCAGCTCTACAGGAGTGGGTGAAAAACTGTTTTTT
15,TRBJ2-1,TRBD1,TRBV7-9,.,CASSTTGSAGNEQFF,TGTGCCAGCAGCACGACAGGGTCCGCTGGCAATGAGCAGTTCTTC
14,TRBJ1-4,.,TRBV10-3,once,CAISGGGVAEKLFF,TGTGCCATCAGTGGAGGGGGGGTTGCTGAAAAACTGTTTTTT
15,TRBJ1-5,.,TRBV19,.,CASSQTGLNNQPQHF,TGTGCCAGTAGCCAAACCGGACTAAACAATCAGCCCCAGCATTTT
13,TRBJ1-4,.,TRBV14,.,CASSFTRYEKLFF,TGTGCCAGCAGCTTCACCCGGTATGAAAAACTGTTTTTT
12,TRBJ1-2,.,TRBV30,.,CAWSLGSYGYTF,TGTGCCTGGAGTCTCGGGTCCTATGGCTACACCTTC
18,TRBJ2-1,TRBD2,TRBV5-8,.,CASSFDYPSGRANNEQFF,TGTGCCAGCAGCTTTGATTACCCTAGCGGGAGGGCCAACAATGAGCAGTTCTTC